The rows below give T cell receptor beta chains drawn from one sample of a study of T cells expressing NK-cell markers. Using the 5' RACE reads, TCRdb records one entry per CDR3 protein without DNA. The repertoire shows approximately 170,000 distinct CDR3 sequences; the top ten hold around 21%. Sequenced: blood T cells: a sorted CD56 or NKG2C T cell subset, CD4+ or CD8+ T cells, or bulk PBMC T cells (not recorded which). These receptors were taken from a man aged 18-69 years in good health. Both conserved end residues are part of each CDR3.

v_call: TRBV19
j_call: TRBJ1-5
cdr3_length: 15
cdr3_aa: CASGVQLFSNQPQHF

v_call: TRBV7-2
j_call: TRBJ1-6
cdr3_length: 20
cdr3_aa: CASSFGQGRMGDSNNSPLHF

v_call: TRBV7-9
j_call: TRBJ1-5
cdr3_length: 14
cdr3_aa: CASSNGQGDQPQHF

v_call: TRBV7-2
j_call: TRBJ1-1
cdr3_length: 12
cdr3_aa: CATRKGNTEAFF

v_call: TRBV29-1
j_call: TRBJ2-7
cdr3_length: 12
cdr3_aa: CSVETIGDEQYF

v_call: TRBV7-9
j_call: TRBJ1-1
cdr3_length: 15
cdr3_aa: CASSLIGKGDTEAFF

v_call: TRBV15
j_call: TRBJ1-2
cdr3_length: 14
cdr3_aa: CATGDRGLNYGYTF

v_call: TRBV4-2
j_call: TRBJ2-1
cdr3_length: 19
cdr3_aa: CASSQDEGVTASSYNEQFF

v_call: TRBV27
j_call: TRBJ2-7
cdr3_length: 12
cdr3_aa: CASRHGGGEQYF

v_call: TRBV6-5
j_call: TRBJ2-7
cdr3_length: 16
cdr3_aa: CASSYLGLADSYEQYF

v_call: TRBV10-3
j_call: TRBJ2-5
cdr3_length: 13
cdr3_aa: CAIGVRNQETQYF

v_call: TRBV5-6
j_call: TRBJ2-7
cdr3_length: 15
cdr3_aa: CASSLLGLDAYEQYF

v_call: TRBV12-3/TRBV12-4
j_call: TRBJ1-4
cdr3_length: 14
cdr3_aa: CASSSWDRDRKLFF

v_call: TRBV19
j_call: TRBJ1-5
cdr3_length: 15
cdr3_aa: CASRGREGNNQPQHF

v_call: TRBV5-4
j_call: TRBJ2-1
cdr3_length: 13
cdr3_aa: CASRTGTSNEQFF